These 30 T cell receptor beta chains originate from one sample sequenced in a study of cytomegalovirus exposure and HLA in healthy donors. The PCR contained 60 Vbeta and 13 Jbeta primers. Sequencing used immunoSEQ multiplex PCR; TCRdb keeps in-frame clones, though not all of them. In the table there are under 200,000 clones, less than 90% of which are singletons. Sequenced input: PBMCs. Receptor source: a boy aged 2 to 10 in good health and CMV-seronegative.

V is TRBV27 and J is TRBJ2-6, with TRBD2 matching 11 bases. CDR1 is MNHEY, CDR2 SMNVEV, per germline (reference sequence). The CDR3 has 16 residues. V lost 6 bases and J lost 2; bases outside the gene matches: 3. This CDR3 reads CASRGLAAPGANVLTF. The CDR3, as DNA: TGTGCCAGCAGGGGACTAGCGGCGCCTGGGGCCAACGTCCTGACTTTC.

The DNA for the CDR3 is TGCGCCAGCAGCTTACCCGGGACTAGCGAAATCGGGGAGCTGTTTTTT. It codes for CASSLPGTSEIGELFF. The chain carries TRBV5-1 and TRBJ2-2; 10 bases match TRBD2. Germline CDR1 reads SGHRS; CDR2 reads YFSETQ. The length of the CDR3 is 16 residues. J lost 7 bases, V lost 2 bases, and 8 bases had no gene match.

This chain connects TRBV7-7 to TRBJ2-5; TRBD2 aligns across 13 bases. The J call is doubtful: the DNA matches TRBJ2-7 better. This CDR3 region has 16 residues. Germline CDR1 SSHAT, CDR2 FNYEAQ (reference sequence). The CDR3 bases are TGTGCCAGCAGCTTAGCGCGGACTAGCGGGAGAAACGAGCAGTACTTC. It encodes CASSLARTSGRNEQYF.

V usage is TRBV5-8 and J usage is TRBJ1-1, with 9 bases aligning to TRBD1. With 4 bases clipped from V and 5 bases from J, the junction kept 9 bases outside the gene matches. The CDR3 has 15 residues. CDR1 is SGHTS, CDR2 YDEGEE, per germline. The CDR3 reads CASSAYRDRVTEAFF. The DNA for the CDR3 is TGTGCCAGCAGCGCATACCGGGACAGGGTTACTGAAGCTTTCTTT.

The CDR3, as DNA: TGCGCCAGCAGCCAAATCGACAGGGGGCCTGGCTACACCTTC. This encodes CASSQIDRGPGYTF. The V call is TRBV4-1, the J call TRBJ1-2, with 10 bases lining up with TRBD1. The germline gives CDR1 MGHRA, CDR2 YSYEKL. The V segment lost 2 bases and the J segment 7 bases; nucleotides outside the gene matches: 4. The CDR3 covers 14 residues.

The CDR3 DNA is TGCGCCAGCAGTGAGGGAGGACTAGAGCCGGATACGCAGTATTTT. This gives the protein CASSEGGLEPDTQYF. The chain recombines TRBV10-2 with TRBJ2-3; 7 bases fit TRBD2. Germline V CDR1 and CDR2: WSHSY, SAAADI. The CDR3 consists of 15 residues. The ends lost 2 bases at V and 6 bases at J; junction bases unmatched: 8.

The V and J genes are TRBV9 and TRBJ1-1, with D possibly being TRBD1 (6 bases). Germline V gene sequence: CDR1 SGDLS, CDR2 YYNGEE. The CDR3 is made up of 17 amino acids. Trimming left V 3 bases short and J 1 base short, with 19 bases between. The CDR3 coding sequence is TGTGCCAGCAGCGCCTACCGGGCAGGGGCTAGGAACACTGAAGCTTTCTTT. Translated: CASSAYRAGARNTEAFF. Full variable domain (rest looked up from reference TRBV9 and TRBJ1-1): DSGVTQTPKHLITATGQRVTLRCSPRSGDLSVYWYQQSLDQGLQFLIQYYNGEERAKGNILERFSAQQFPDLHSELNLSSLELGDSALYFCASSAYRAGARNTEAFFGQGTRLTVV.

The V and J genes are TRBV6-5 and TRBJ2-5; 8 bases are a match to TRBD2. CDR1 and CDR2 from the germline V gene are MNHEY and SVGAGI. The CDR3 is 14 residues long. Trimming took 8 bases from V and 11 from J; bases not matched to a gene: 16. The CDR3 nucleotides read TGTGCCAGCTTGAAAGCGGGAGAAGCGCGGGAGCAGTACTTC. Residues: CASLKAGEAREQYF.

The chain combines TRBV6-6 with TRBJ2-1, with D maybe TRBD2 (5 bases). CDR3 length: 15 amino acids. Per the germline V gene, CDR1 is MNHNY and CDR2 is SVGAGI (reference sequence). Trimming removed 0 bases at V and 10 bases at J, with 16 bases between. The DNA of the CDR3 is TGTGCCAGCAGTTACTCCACTTTAGCGTTGGGAGAGCAGTTCTTC. This codes for CASSYSTLALGEQFF.

The chain recombines TRBV28 with TRBJ1-1; no reliable D call. The CDR3 consists of 12 residues. Germline V gene sequence: CDR1 MDHEN, CDR2 SYDVKM. Trimming cost V 10 bases and J 4 bases, with 13 bases left between them. The CDR3 here is CATRWAGTEAFF. The CDR3 region has the DNA TGTGCCACCAGGTGGGCAGGCACTGAAGCTTTCTTT. Complete variable domain (other parts from reference TRBV28 and TRBJ1-1): DVKVTQSSRYLVKRTGEKVFLECVQDMDHENMFWYRQDPGLGLRLIYFSYDVKMKEKGDIPEGYSVSREKKERFSLILESASTNQTSMYLCATRWAGTEAFFGQGTRLTVV.

This sequence joins TRBV6-5 and TRBJ2-1; D possibly corresponds to TRBD2 (6 bases). The V gene lost 6 bases and the J gene lost 6 bases, with 9 bases spanning the gap. Germline CDR1 MNHEY, CDR2 SVGAGI. This CDR3 region has 12 residues. The CDR3 here is CASSPEGNEQFF. In DNA, the CDR3 is TGTGCCAGCAGCCCGGAGGGCAATGAGCAGTTCTTC.

The J gene is TRBJ2-2, the V gene TRBV4-1; the match to TRBD2 covers 12 bases. The V gene end was trimmed by 4 bases and the J gene end by 6 bases; junction bases not matched to a gene: 6. Germline V gene sequence: CDR1 MGHRA, CDR2 YSYEKL. CDR3 length equals 16 residues. CDR3 amino acids: CASSPVLAGGSGELFF. In DNA form, the CDR3 reads TGCGCCAGCAGCCCGGTACTAGCGGGAGGTTCCGGGGAGCTGTTTTTT.

This clone was seen a few times. The chain carries TRBV7-9 and TRBJ2-7; TRBD2 matches at 9 bases. Trimming took 5 bases from V and 3 from J; bases not matched to a gene: 11. The CDR3 covers 16 residues. Germline CDR1 SEHNR, CDR2 FQNEAQ (reference sequence). CDR3 residues: CASSPPLSGSNYEQYF. Here the CDR3 DNA reads TGTGCCAGCAGCCCCCCACTTAGCGGGAGCAACTACGAGCAGTACTTC.

The V and J genes are TRBV28 and TRBJ2-2; TRBD1 aligns across 8 bases. CDR1 MDHEN and CDR2 SYDVKM come from the germline V gene. The CDR3 has 16 amino acids. After removal of 5 bases from V and 1 base from J, the junction contained 6 bases not matched to a gene. CDR3 loop: CASSQRTGMNTGELFF. In DNA form, the CDR3 reads TGTGCCAGCAGTCAGCGGACAGGGATGAACACCGGGGAGCTGTTTTTT.

The rearrangement uses TRBV7-9 and TRBJ2-7; 11 bases line up with TRBD1. CDR1 and CDR2 (germline): SEHNR, FQNEAQ (reference sequence). Germline trimming cut 10 bases from V and 3 bases from J; bases unmatched to any gene: 11. CDR3 length: 15 amino acids. CDR3 loop: CATDPGTGGIYEQYF. The CDR3 nucleotides read TGTGCCACCGACCCCGGGACAGGGGGTATCTACGAGCAGTACTTC. The full variable domain, with the rest looked up from reference TRBV7-9 and TRBJ2-7, is DTGVSQNPRHKITKRGQNVTFRCDPISEHNRLYWYRQTLGQGPEFLTYFQNEAQLEKSRLLSDRFSAERPKGSFSTLEIQRTEQGDSAMYLCATDPGTGGIYEQYFGPGTRLTVT.

The chain combines TRBV7-9 with TRBJ2-7; 7 bases are a match to TRBD1. Germline V gene sequence: CDR1 SEHNR, CDR2 FQNEAQ (reference sequence). The CDR3 is made up of 14 amino acids. J gave up 1 base and V 0 bases, and 0 bases lay outside the gene matches. The CDR3 sequence is CASSLAGQSYEQYF. The CDR3, as DNA: TGTGCCAGCAGCTTAGCGGGACAGTCCTACGAGCAGTACTTC. Complete variable domain (other parts from reference TRBV7-9 and TRBJ2-7): DTGVSQNPRHKITKRGQNVTFRCDPISEHNRLYWYRQTLGQGPEFLTYFQNEAQLEKSRLLSDRFSAERPKGSFSTLEIQRTEQGDSAMYLCASSLAGQSYEQYFGPGTRLTVT.

The chain uses TRBV5-5 and TRBJ2-3; 8 bases are shared with TRBD2. J gave up 4 bases and V 4 bases, and 11 bases lay outside the gene matches. CDR1 is SGHKS and CDR2 is YYEKEE in the germline V gene (reference sequence). The CDR3 consists of 16 residues. The CDR3 DNA reads as TGTGCCAGCAGCCCCGGACCAGCGGGAGCTTCAGATACGCAGTATTTT. Its translation: CASSPGPAGASDTQYF.

The chain combines TRBV5-1 with TRBJ2-1; perhaps TRBD2 as D (6 bases). The CDR3 sequence is 14 residues long. V dropped 0 bases and J dropped 10 bases, with 14 bases sitting between them. CDR1 SGHRS and CDR2 YFSETQ come from the germline V gene. The CDR3 protein is CASSLVAGLDEQFF. The DNA for the CDR3 is TGCGCCAGCAGCTTGGTCGCGGGACTTGACGAGCAGTTCTTC.

The chain couples TRBV14 to TRBJ2-7; D possibly corresponds to TRBD1 (6 bases). CDR1 is SGHDN and CDR2 is FVKESK in the germline V gene. Trimming removed 0 bases from V and 6 bases from J, with 12 bases in between. The CDR3 runs 14 residues. The DNA for the CDR3 is TGTGCCAGCAGCCAAGATCTGGCAGGGGTCGAGCAGTACTTC. Translation: CASSQDLAGVEQYF.

V usage is TRBV5-1 and J usage is TRBJ2-7; D might be TRBD2 (6 bases). Trimming pared 4 bases from V and 7 bases from J, leaving 18 bases between. The CDR3 spans 14 residues. Looked up from germline, CDR1 is SGHRS and CDR2 is YFSETQ. The CDR3 is CASSTLAPLGEQYF. For the CDR3, the DNA is TGCGCCAGCAGCACGCTAGCGCCCCTGGGGGAGCAGTACTTC.

V usage is TRBV6-6 and J usage is TRBJ2-5, with 9 bases lining up with TRBD1. J was trimmed by 4 bases and V by 4 bases; bases with no gene match: 7. This CDR3 comprises 15 residues. The germline V gene has CDR1 MNHNY and CDR2 SVGAGI (reference sequence). CDR3 bases: TGTGCCAGCAGTTCCCTCGGGACAGGGCTAGAGACCCAGTACTTC. Protein sequence: CASSSLGTGLETQYF.

The chain recombines TRBV18 with TRBJ1-3; 7 nucleotides align to TRBD1. This CDR3 region has 15 residues. With V trimmed by 6 bases and J by 0 bases, 5 bases remained unmatched. Germline V gene data show CDR1 as KGHSH and CDR2 as LQKENI. The CDR3 spells CASSPTGDSGNTIYF. The CDR3 DNA reads TGTGCCAGCTCCCCCACAGGGGACTCTGGAAACACCATATATTTT.

This chain joins TRBV4-2 and TRBJ2-1, with 13 bases matching TRBD2. CDR1 LGHNA and CDR2 YNFKEQ come from the germline V gene. V lost 5 bases and J lost 8; bases outside the gene matches: 15. The CDR3 has 18 residues. The CDR3 protein is CASSKTSGLAGRVDEQFF. CDR3 nucleotide sequence: TGTGCCAGCAGCAAGACCTCGGGACTAGCGGGAAGGGTCGATGAGCAGTTCTTC.

The genes are TRBV4-1 and TRBJ2-7, with no clear D. Germline V lookup: CDR1 MGHRA, CDR2 YSYEKL. V was clipped by 1 base and J by 7 bases, with 5 bases between them. The CDR3 is 11 amino acids. CDR3 bases: TGCGCCAGCAGCCAAGTTTCAGAGCAGTACTTC. It yields the protein CASSQVSEQYF.

This sequence joins TRBV5-1 and TRBJ1-1; D remains unclear. Trimming removed 3 bases from V and 0 bases from J, with 15 bases in between. Germline V gene lookup returns CDR1 SGHRS and CDR2 YFSETQ. The CDR3 length is 16 residues. The CDR3 bases are TGCGCCAGCAGCTCCGGTGACTTCCTCATGAACACTGAAGCTTTCTTT. Residues: CASSSGDFLMNTEAFF. The full variable domain, in which reference TRBV5-1 and TRBJ1-1 provide the parts outside the CDR3, is KAGVTQTPRYLIKTRGQQVTLSCSPISGHRSVSWYQQTPGQGLQFLFEYFSETQRNKGNFPGRFSGRQFSNSRSEMNVSTLELGDSALYLCASSSGDFLMNTEAFFGQGTRLTVV.

V and J are TRBV5-1 and TRBJ2-5; weak D call: TRBD1 (5 bases). This CDR3 is 13 amino acids long. Germline V gene lookup returns CDR1 SGHRS and CDR2 YFSETQ. V lost 2 bases to trimming and J lost 4 bases, with 9 bases between them. The CDR3 spells CASSFLQGETQYF. Written as DNA, the CDR3 is TGCGCCAGCAGCTTCCTCCAGGGAGAGACCCAGTACTTC.

This clone has only one observation. The J gene is TRBJ2-7, the V gene TRBV4-2; D not certain. The germline CDR1 and CDR2 sequences are LGHNA and YNFKEQ. The CDR3 is 16 amino acids. The V and J ends lost 4 bases and 4 bases respectively, with 20 bases between them. The CDR3 bases are TGTGCCAGCAGCCCCTGGAGCGCTCGAATCCCTTACGAGCAGTACTTC. Encoded protein: CASSPWSARIPYEQYF.

This rearrangement joins TRBV7-9 to TRBJ2-1; TRBD2 might be the D (7 bases). This CDR3 has 16 amino acids. Trimming stripped 1 base from V and 5 bases from J, with 15 bases between. The germline CDR1 and CDR2 sequences are SEHNR and FQNEAQ (reference sequence). This CDR3 is CASSLVGGRGNNEQFF. The DNA of the CDR3 is TGTGCCAGCAGCTTAGTGGGGGGGCGCGGGAACAATGAGCAGTTCTTC.

This chain connects TRBV13 to TRBJ1-1, with TRBD1 matching over 8 bases. The CDR3 sequence is 14 residues long. Germline CDR1 and CDR2: PRHDT and FYEKMQ (reference sequence). Trimming took 5 bases from V and 6 from J; bases not matched to a gene: 8. The CDR3 sequence: CASSMQTGVAEAFF. The CDR3 region has the DNA TGTGCCAGCAGCATGCAGACAGGGGTAGCTGAAGCTTTCTTT.

The DNA of the CDR3 is TGCGCCAGCAGGACCGCTAGCGGGAGGGCTTATACGCAGTATTTT. Translating gives CASRTASGRAYTQYF. The chain uses TRBV4-1 and TRBJ2-3, with 12 bases matching TRBD2. The CDR3 totals 15 residues. V lost 6 bases, J lost 7 bases, and 8 bases stayed unmatched. Germline CDR1 and CDR2: MGHRA and YSYEKL.